These T cell receptor beta chains were read from a single sample in a study of identical twins. MiXCR, run by TCRdb on the 5' RACE reads, gives a single entry per CDR3 protein. Of about 490,000 distinct CDR3 sequences listed, nearly 15% are singletons. The sample was also reused in another study, on yellow fever vaccine responses in identical twins.

Input material: CD4+ T cells sorted from blood. Every receptor here comes from a woman between 18 and 30 years old in good health. The CDR3 runs from the conserved cysteine through the conserved F or W. A D gene is named only where the DNA matches it firmly. Expanded clones get a size class; other rows say once, few or many, or leave the size out.

TRBV12-3/TRBV12-4,.,.,TRBJ1-2,CASSSEGLYGYTF,TGTGCCAGCAGTTCAGAGGGTTTGTACGGCTACACCTTC
TRBV12-3/TRBV12-4,many,.,TRBJ2-7,CASSFVTGATYEQYF,TGTGCCAGCAGTTTTGTCACGGGAGCCACGTACGAGCAGTACTTC
TRBV2,.,.,TRBJ1-1,CASSGPRGGPEAFF,TGTGCCAGCAGTGGCCCCCGGGGGGGCCCTGAAGCTTTCTTT
TRBV21-1,few,.,TRBJ2-1,CASSPHGLAGVVEQFF,TGTGCCAGCAGCCCCCACGGACTAGCGGGGGTTGTTGAGCAGTTCTTC
TRBV5-1,few,.,TRBJ2-2,CASSYTMNTGELFF,TGCGCCAGCAGCTACACCATGAACACCGGGGAGCTGTTTTTT
TRBV12-3/TRBV12-4,.,TRBD2,TRBJ2-2,CASSVGLAGGPNTGELFF,TGTGCCAGCAGTGTTGGACTAGCGGGGGGGCCAAACACCGGGGAGCTGTTTTTT
TRBV18,.,.,TRBJ2-7,CASSPNQGSEQYF,TGTGCCAGCTCACCGAACCAGGGTTCGGAGCAGTACTTC
TRBV28,.,TRBD1,TRBJ2-7,CASSLLEIRHRDRAIYEQYF,TGTGCCAGCAGTTTATTAGAGATTAGACACCGGGACAGAGCAATCTACGAGCAGTACTTC
TRBV5-4,few,.,TRBJ2-1,CASSPKVHNEQFF,TGTGCCAGCAGCCCGAAAGTACACAATGAGCAGTTCTTC
TRBV10-3,.,TRBD1,TRBJ1-1,CAIARDRANTEAFF,TGTGCCATCGCCCGGGACAGGGCGAACACTGAAGCTTTCTTT
TRBV10-2,.,.,TRBJ2-3,CASTGANTQYF,TGCGCCAGCACTGGTGCTAATACGCAGTATTTT
TRBV6-1,.,TRBD2,TRBJ2-1,CASSTSLLYNEQFF,TGTGCCAGCTCGACTAGCCTCCTCTACAATGAGCAGTTCTTC
TRBV20-1,few,TRBD2,TRBJ2-7,CSALPGLAGGEQYF,TGCAGTGCTCTCCCGGGACTAGCGGGAGGGGAGCAGTACTTC
TRBV5-1,few,.,TRBJ2-1,CASSSNGEISYNEQFF,TGCGCCAGCAGCTCAAACGGGGAAATCTCCTACAATGAGCAGTTCTTC
TRBV6-4,few,.,TRBJ2-1,CASRLPKAASSYNEQFF,TGTGCCAGCCGGCTCCCCAAGGCGGCGAGCTCCTACAATGAGCAGTTCTTC
TRBV6-1,.,.,TRBJ1-4,CASTHYREANEKLFF,TGTGCCAGCACCCACTACAGGGAGGCTAATGAAAAACTGTTTTTT
TRBV5-1,.,.,TRBJ2-5,CASRSTLGLWETQYF,TGCGCCAGCCGCTCCACCCTGGGACTCTGGGAGACCCAGTACTTC
TRBV29-1,few,.,TRBJ2-1,CSVDGVSSYNEQFF,TGCAGCGTTGATGGGGTTAGCTCCTACAATGAGCAGTTCTTC
TRBV28,.,.,TRBJ2-3,CATTSTHTDTQYF,TGTGCCACCACTAGCACCCACACAGATACGCAGTATTTT
TRBV6-1,.,.,TRBJ2-2,CAIRQDNTGELFF,TGTGCCATACGCCAGGACAACACCGGGGAGCTGTTTTTT
TRBV7-9,few,.,TRBJ2-3,CASTKMDTQYF,TGTGCCAGCACCAAGATGGATACGCAGTATTTT
TRBV15,many,.,TRBJ1-2,CATSRVPRQKDYGYTF,TGTGCCACCAGCAGAGTTCCGAGACAAAAAGACTATGGCTACACCTTC
TRBV4-1,.,TRBD1,TRBJ2-2,CASSPPGQGYTGELFF,TGCGCCAGCAGCCCTCCGGGACAGGGATACACCGGGGAGCTGTTTTTT